This T cell receptor (beta chain) came from a study of PD-1 and CTLA-4 blockade in melanoma (dated by TCRdb to 2020 to 2022). Regarding the complete study: In patients with melanoma, the study measured the effects of PD-1 blockade versus CTLA-4 blockade on the melanoma-reactive CD8 T cell response.

Library generation was performed with the immunoSEQ multiplex PCR assay. Sourced from immuneACCESS, this table was stored by TCRdb with only in-frame sequences that have V and J called. A share of the clones is absent; for the studies checked, an unresolved V gene accounts for under half, and the remainder has no known explanation. Counted in this sample were roughly 30,000 clones; under 95% of them appeared once. The top ten hold roughly 8.6% of the sample. Comments on this clone: The specificity of this receptor is unknown. No base quality values were provided; no much bigger clone lies one nucleotide off.

Including cysteine and phenylalanine, the CDR3 has 17 amino acids. This entry keeps only the CDR3 DNA: 51 bases, framed from base 1. Per the germline V gene, MGHRA is the CDR1 and YSYEKL is the CDR2. The germline V and J ends show losses of 0 bases and 4 bases respectively, and no gene match explains 7 bases of the junction. The clonotype was recovered from a human donor with melanoma. Recombination linked TRBV4-1 to TRBJ2-3, and 10 junction bases match TRBD2. The sequenced sample was CD8+ T cells from peripheral blood, obtained from a patient given anti-PD-1 treatment. The nucleotide sequence reads TGCGCCAGCAGCCAAGAAGGTAGCGGGGGGAGTGCAGATACGCAGTATTTT. Its translation reads: CASSQEGSGGSADTQYF.